Shown below are 24 T cell receptor beta chains from a single sample sequenced in a study of OX40 agonist ivuxolimab in advanced cancers. Data came from immunoSEQ multiplex PCR; TCRdb stores just in-frame clones and leaves some out. Here the sample spans some 70,000 clones, around 89% being singletons. The sequencing here drew on CD4+ or CD8+ T cells sorted from blood, taken in a trial of the OX40 agonist ivuxolimab. The receptors were sampled from an adult with an advanced solid tumor such as melanoma, head and neck, liver or kidney cancer.

CDR3 sequence (DNA): TGTGCCAGCAGTCTAGGCGTGAGCTACGAGCAGTACTTC. This gives the protein CASSLGVSYEQYF. The V gene is TRBV11-2, the J gene TRBJ2-7; D not certain. Trimming left V 6 bases short and J 3 bases short, with 12 bases between. Germline CDR1 is SGHAT and CDR2 is FQNNGV. The CDR3 is 13 residues long.

CDR3 loop: CATRQPSSYEQYF. In nucleotides, the CDR3 is TGTGCCACACGACAACCGAGCTCCTACGAGCAGTACTTC. V gene TRBV6-5 combines with J gene TRBJ2-7; D not certain. The germline CDR1 and CDR2 sequences are MNHEY and SVGAGI. Trimming stripped 10 bases from V and 0 bases from J, with 13 bases between. This CDR3 is 13 amino acids long.

The sample holds a few counts of this clone. This rearrangement joins TRBV6-6 to TRBJ2-7; 9 bases fit TRBD1. The J segment lost 6 bases and the V segment lost 6 bases, leaving 6 bases of the junction unmatched. The CDR3 consists of 13 residues. Germline V gene sequence: CDR1 MNHNY, CDR2 SVGAGI (reference sequence). The CDR3 here is CASSRGQGGEQYF. The CDR3 bases are TGTGCCAGCAGCCGGGGACAGGGCGGCGAGCAGTACTTC.

Remarks on this clone: In the same sample, other DNA sequences code for this CDR3. The V call is TRBV11-2, the J call TRBJ2-7, with 7 positions matching TRBD1. The CDR3 has 12 residues. Germline V gene sequence: CDR1 SGHAT, CDR2 FQNNGV. V lost 4 bases to trimming and J lost 4 bases; unmatched junction nucleotides: 1. The CDR3 DNA follows: TGTGCCAGCAGCTCACAGGGGTACGAGCAGTACTTC. It yields the protein CASSSQGYEQYF.

The chain uses TRBV11-2 and TRBJ2-5; no definite D call. The ends were cut back, 0 bases at V and 5 bases at J, with 10 bases in the middle. Germline V lookup: CDR1 SGHAT, CDR2 FQNNGV. The CDR3 loop spans 14 amino acids. The CDR3 protein is CASSLDWARETQYF. In nucleotides, the CDR3 is TGTGCCAGCAGCTTAGACTGGGCCAGGGAGACCCAGTACTTC.

The V and J genes are TRBV28 and TRBJ2-3; 14 bases are shared with TRBD2. Per germline, CDR1 MDHEN and CDR2 SYDVKM. V lost 7 bases to trimming and J lost 2 bases; unmatched junction nucleotides: 11. This CDR3 spans 18 amino acids. The CDR3 bases are TGTGCCAGCAACTCGGTTGGGACTAGCGGGGGCCCCACAGATACGCAGTATTTT. Translating gives CASNSVGTSGGPTDTQYF.

This clone was found a few times. The rearrangement uses TRBV4-2 and TRBJ2-7; D gene ambiguous. Germline loops: CDR1 LGHNA, CDR2 YNFKEQ. CDR3 length: 15 amino acids. V was shortened by 0 bases and J by 0 bases, with 9 bases between the two germline ends. CDR3 in DNA: TGTGCCAGCAGCCAAGATCGACACCCCTCCTACGAGCAGTACTTC. As protein: CASSQDRHPSYEQYF.

This sequence joins TRBV18 and TRBJ2-7; TRBD1 matches 7 bases. The germline V gene has CDR1 KGHSH and CDR2 LQKENI. This CDR3 spans 15 amino acids. V shed 4 bases and J 2 bases; nucleotides not matched to a gene: 8. The CDR3 sequence is CASSQDRVNAYEQYF. For the CDR3, the DNA is TGTGCCAGCTCACAAGACAGGGTGAATGCCTACGAGCAGTACTTC.

The chain recombines TRBV7-9 with TRBJ2-3; a possible D gene is TRBD1 (6 bases). Trimming pared 5 bases from V and 4 bases from J, leaving 13 bases between. CDR3 length: 14 residues. Germline CDR1 is SEHNR and CDR2 is FQNEAQ (reference sequence). CDR3 sequence: CASSLSTGSDTQYF. As DNA, the CDR3 is TGTGCCAGCAGCCTTAGTACAGGGTCAGATACGCAGTATTTT.

This chain connects TRBV6-5 to TRBJ2-5; D assignment may be TRBD1 or TRBD2 (5 bases each). Germline lookup yields CDR1 MNHEY and CDR2 SVGAGI. Trimming left V 2 bases short and J 3 bases short, with 16 bases between. The CDR3 has 16 residues. This CDR3 is CASSYLSGQGEETQYF. CDR3 coding DNA: TGTGCCAGCAGTTACCTATCCGGGCAGGGAGAAGAGACCCAGTACTTC.

The chain recombines TRBV5-1 with TRBJ1-2; no reliable D call. Germline-derived CDR1 and CDR2 are SGHRS and YFSETQ. V lost 4 bases to trimming and J lost 4 bases, with 14 bases between them. This CDR3 region has 14 residues. DNA for the CDR3: TGCGCCAGCAGCCCCCAGACGGGCAGCTATGGCTACACCTTC. It translates to CASSPQTGSYGYTF. Based on the CDR3 plus reference TRBV5-1 and TRBJ1-2, the full variable domain is KAGVTQTPRYLIKTRGQQVTLSCSPISGHRSVSWYQQTPGQGLQFLFEYFSETQRNKGNFPGRFSGRQFSNSRSEMNVSTLELGDSALYLCASSPQTGSYGYTFGSGTRLTVV.

V gene TRBV5-1 combines with J gene TRBJ2-2; TRBD2 matches at 12 bases. The CDR3 is 18 amino acids. Germline V lookup: CDR1 SGHRS, CDR2 YFSETQ. V was pared by 4 bases and J by 0 bases, with 7 bases of the junction left unmatched. The CDR3 protein is CASSRGTSGLPNTGELFF. CDR3 DNA: TGCGCCAGCAGCCGGGGGACTAGCGGGCTTCCGAACACCGGGGAGCTGTTTTTT.

The genes are TRBV7-3 and TRBJ2-7, with TRBD1 identical over 8 bases. This CDR3 is built from 14 residues. J gave up 7 bases and V 2 bases, and 7 bases lay outside the gene matches. Germline V gene lookup returns CDR1 SGHTA and CDR2 FQGTGA. CDR3 residues: CASSLPGGSGEQYF. CDR3 sequence (DNA): TGTGCCAGCAGCTTACCAGGGGGCTCGGGGGAGCAGTACTTC.

This clone was seen a single time. The rearrangement links TRBV28 to TRBJ1-5, with D tentatively TRBD1 (6 bases). CDR1 and CDR2 from the germline V gene are MDHEN and SYDVKM. The CDR3 is made up of 14 amino acids. V was cut by 2 bases and J by 6 bases, with 11 bases left in between. This CDR3 is CASSLGGALQPQHF. CDR3 coding DNA: TGTGCCAGCAGTTTAGGGGGGGCCCTTCAGCCCCAGCATTTT.

The CDR3: CAIAEREPSGELFF. In DNA form, the CDR3 reads TGTGCCATCGCTGAGCGGGAGCCGTCCGGGGAGCTGTTTTTT. The chain is built from TRBV10-3 and TRBJ2-2, with 8 positions matching TRBD2. Germline CDR1 is ENHRY and CDR2 is SYGVKD. V shed 8 bases, J shed 6 bases, and the junction held 8 bases outside the gene matches. The CDR3 has 14 amino acids.

This clone was detected once. V gene TRBV11-3 combines with J gene TRBJ2-1; D not certain. V lost 2 bases and J lost 7, with 3 bases in between. CDR3 length: 11 residues. Germline CDR1 and CDR2: SGHNT and YENEEA. The CDR3 region is CASSLRNEQFF. The CDR3, as DNA: TGTGCCAGCAGCTTAAGAAATGAGCAGTTCTTC.

The chain couples TRBV27 to TRBJ2-3; 8 bases are a match to TRBD2. J was trimmed by 2 bases and V by 4 bases; bases with no gene match: 14. The CDR3 covers 18 residues. Germline CDR1 reads MNHEY; CDR2 reads SMNVEV (reference sequence). The CDR3 reads CASSSGGAGVGYTDTQYF. The CDR3 DNA reads TGTGCCAGCAGTTCCGGGGGAGCGGGAGTGGGGTACACAGATACGCAGTATTTT.

V and J are TRBV2 and TRBJ1-2; weak D call: TRBD1 (6 bases). In germline, CDR1 is SNHLY, CDR2 FYNNEI. The V gene lost 6 bases and the J gene lost 7 bases, with 15 bases spanning the gap. The CDR3 sequence is 13 residues long. CDR3 protein: CASSSDVRGGYTF. The CDR3 coding sequence is TGTGCCAGCAGCTCGGACGTCAGGGGTGGCTACACCTTC. The whole variable domain, filled in from reference TRBV2 and TRBJ1-2, reads EPEVTQTPSHQVTQMGQEVILRCVPISNHLYFYWYRQILGQKVEFLVSFYNNEISEKSEIFDDQFSVERPDGSNFTLKIRSTKLEDSAMYFCASSSDVRGGYTFGSGTRLTVV.

This clone was counted a single time. V is TRBV28 and J is TRBJ2-5, with 10 bases lining up with TRBD2. Trimming at V came to 7 bases and at J to 3 bases, leaving 5 bases not matched to a gene. The CDR3 has 14 residues. Germline V lookup: CDR1 MDHEN, CDR2 SYDVKM. The DNA of the CDR3 is TGTGCCAGCAATCTAGCGGGGGCGGAAGAGACCCAGTACTTC. Translated: CASNLAGAEETQYF.

This rearrangement joins TRBV11-3 to TRBJ1-6; D unresolved. The CDR3 totals 17 residues. Between the trimmed V and J ends, which lost 0 bases and 0 bases, there was a span of 9 bases. Germline CDR1 is SGHNT and CDR2 is YENEEA. The CDR3 bases are TGTGCCAGCAGCTTAGAACTGACGAGCTCCTATAATTCACCCCTCCACTTT. This translates into CASSLELTSSYNSPLHF.

V usage is TRBV6-5 and J usage is TRBJ1-1; no definite D call. Germline CDR1 reads MNHEY; CDR2 reads SVGAGI. There are 14 residues in the CDR3. V lost 6 bases and J lost 2, with 13 bases in between. The CDR3 reads CASSRLTPNTEAFF. The CDR3 nucleotides read TGTGCCAGCAGCAGACTGACCCCAAACACTGAAGCTTTCTTT.

The chain has TRBV14 and TRBJ2-7, with TRBD2 matching over 10 bases. The CDR3 runs 17 residues. With 0 bases clipped from V and 1 base from J, the junction kept 6 bases outside the gene matches. CDR1 is SGHDN and CDR2 is FVKESK in the germline V gene. This CDR3 reads CASSQDWTSGISYEQYF. The CDR3 coding sequence is TGTGCCAGCAGCCAAGATTGGACTAGCGGAATTTCCTACGAGCAGTACTTC.

The chain links TRBV6-6 to TRBJ2-7; TRBD1 agrees at 7 bases. Per germline, CDR1 MNHNY and CDR2 SVGAGI (reference sequence). After removal of 5 bases from V and 3 bases from J, the junction contained 7 bases not matched to a gene. The CDR3 contains 14 residues. The CDR3 sequence: CASSHGTANYEQYF. The CDR3 nucleotides read TGTGCCAGCAGTCACGGGACAGCCAACTACGAGCAGTACTTC.

The rearrangement joins TRBV18 to TRBJ1-2; D remains unclear. Germline V gene data show CDR1 as KGHSH and CDR2 as LQKENI. V shed 0 bases and J shed 4 bases, with 9 bases lying between them. This CDR3 spans 14 amino acids. This CDR3 is CASSPPADPYGYTF. The DNA for the CDR3 is TGTGCCAGCTCACCACCCGCAGACCCCTATGGCTACACCTTC.